This T cell receptor beta chain was captured in a study of cytomegalovirus exposure and HLA in healthy donors. For the study at large: A prior study identified some 100 million unique TCR beta sequences from roughly 170 million T cells. Study conclusions and caveats: TRBV6-2, TRBV6-3 and other indistinguishable V segments were excluded. There was a cluster of highly shared sequence variants that was likely a sequencing artifact.

PCR was performed using 60 Vbeta and 13 Jbeta primers. The data were produced by immunoSEQ multiplex PCR, yet TCRdb's version contains in-frame clones alone and is incomplete. The repertoire table contains around 100,000 clones. The CDR3 sequence is 15 residues long. The germline V gene encodes CDR1 SNHLY and CDR2 FYNNEI. The J segment lost 7 bases and the V segment lost 5 bases, leaving 14 bases of the junction unmatched. A word on this clone: The antigen is unknown.

The clonotype was recovered from a man in his forties in good health and CMV-seronegative. The chain employs TRBV2 and TRBJ2-7; 7 positions match TRBD1. Input material: PBMCs. CDR3 residues: CASSPEQGPTGEQYF. As DNA, the CDR3 is TGTGCCAGCAGTCCCGAACAGGGGCCGACCGGGGAGCAGTACTTC. Looking up the rest from reference TRBV2 and TRBJ2-7 gives the full variable domain: EPEVTQTPSHQVTQMGQEVILRCVPISNHLYFYWYRQILGQKVEFLVSFYNNEISEKSEIFDDQFSVERPDGSNFTLKIRSTKLEDSAMYFCASSPEQGPTGEQYFGPGTRLTVT.